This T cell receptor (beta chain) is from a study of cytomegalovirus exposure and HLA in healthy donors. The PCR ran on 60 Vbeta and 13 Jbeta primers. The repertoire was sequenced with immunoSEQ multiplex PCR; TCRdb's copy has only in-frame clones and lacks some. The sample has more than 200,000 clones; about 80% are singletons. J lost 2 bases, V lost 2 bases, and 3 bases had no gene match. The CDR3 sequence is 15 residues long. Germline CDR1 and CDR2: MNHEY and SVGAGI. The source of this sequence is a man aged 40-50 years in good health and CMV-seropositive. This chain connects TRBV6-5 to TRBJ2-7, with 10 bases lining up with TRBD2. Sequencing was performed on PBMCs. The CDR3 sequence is CASSYIAGGTYEQYF. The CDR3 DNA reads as TGTGCCAGCAGTTACATAGCGGGAGGAACCTACGAGCAGTACTTC.